The clone carrying this T cell receptor (beta chain) was seen more than once but under ten times. The data were taken from a study of CD8+ T cells in alopecia areata. Documented treatment: oral pan-JAK inhibitor, 5-10 mg twice daily. Per the germline V gene, CDR1 is LNHDA and CDR2 is SQIVND (reference sequence). With 3 bases removed from V and 5 bases from J, the gap between germline ends came to 10 bases. This CDR3 has 13 residues. Extraction and reverse transcription of RNA yielded cDNA as the sequencing template. Sequencing was performed with immunoSEQ multiplex PCR; in TCRdb, only in-frame clones are kept and a portion is missing. The data show some 98,000 clones, under 70% seen once.

The TCR sequence derives from a human donor with alopecia areata. The chain combines TRBV19 with TRBJ1-1; D is uncertain. Sequenced material: CD8+ T cells sorted from blood, taken at week 4, from a patient treated with tofacitinib. The CDR3 DNA is TGTGCCAGTAGTATTGGAGCGAGGACTGAAGCTTTCTTT. Translated: CASSIGARTEAFF. Filled out from reference TRBV19 and TRBJ1-1, the complete variable domain reads DGGITQSPKYLFRKEGQNVTLSCEQNLNHDAMYWYRQDPGQGLRLIYYSQIVNDFQKGDIAEGYSVSREKKESFPLTVTSAQKNPTAFYLCASSIGARTEAFFGQGTRLTVV.